Sequencing of this T cell receptor (beta chain) was carried out in a study of brain T cells in children with intractable seizures. Documented time point: blood from clinic visit 5 months post-surgery; TSC patient then seizure free. Assay used: immunoSEQ multiplex PCR; TCRdb lists only in-frame clones, some missing. The sample gives 340,000 or so clones, approximately 93% of which show up once; 5% to 7% is in the top ten. The receptor was isolated from a boy younger than two with tuberous sclerosis and intractable seizures. Sequenced material: peripheral blood, taken more than 4 months after surgery.

CDR3 in amino acids: CSAGAREQYF. DNA for the CDR3: TGCAGCGCTGGGGCTCGGGAGCAGTACTTC. The gene calls are TRBV20-1 and TRBJ2-7; perhaps TRBD1 as D (5 bases). CDR1 is DFQATT and CDR2 is SNEGSKA in the germline V gene (reference sequence). This CDR3 is built from 10 residues.